This entry concerns a single TCR beta chain. What it binds is not known. The data originate from a study of identifying expanded T cells in peripheral blood. Healthy donors had no documented immune events, such as infections, while sampled. CDR3 length: 15 residues. V was pared by 1 base and J by 8 bases, with 14 bases between. Germline CDR1 SGHDN, CDR2 FVKESK. Sequenced by immunoSEQ multiplex PCR; TCRdb stores in-frame clones only, minus some. The repertoire holds 60,000 to 70,000 clones, with about 80% as singletons. General study points: Over two and four weeks, about 15 and 18 clones changed, versus around 1.3 between replicates. Clone count variance between approximately 2-week samples rose with total template count.

V gene TRBV14 combines with J gene TRBJ1-4; tentatively, D is TRBD1 (5 bases). The sample comprised blood. The sequence derives from a person between 18 and 69 years old in good health. The CDR3 loop is CASSQVGGTSEKLFF. Here the CDR3 DNA reads TGTGCCAGCAGCCAAGTAGGAGGGACGTCCGAAAAACTGTTTTTT.